These T cell receptor beta chains were read from a single sample in a study of blood T cell repertoires in COVID-19. The table came from immunoSEQ multiplex PCR; TCRdb's copy has only in-frame clones and leaves some out. The repertoire holds 180,000 or so clones, 80% to 90% seen once, with approximately 11% in the top ten. Sequenced material: peripheral blood. Every receptor here comes from a human donor with active or convalescent COVID-19. The donor label of this sample is uncertain. CDR3s include the opening cysteine and the closing phenylalanine or tryptophan. Each record gives: D gene, V gene, J gene, clone size, CDR3 DNA, CDR3 protein. The D gene is left open where the match is weak. Clone size is given for some rows only: seen once, a few or many times, or a class if the clone is expanded.

d_gene: TRBD1; v_gene: TRBV6-4; j_gene: TRBJ2-2; abundance: .; CDR3nt: TGTGCCAGCCCACAGCCGGGACAGGGGGCCATAGATAACACCGGGGAGCTGTTTTTT; CDR3aa: CASPQPGQGAIDNTGELFF
d_gene: .; v_gene: TRBV6-2/TRBV6-3; j_gene: TRBJ1-2; abundance: .; CDR3nt: TGTGCCAGCAGTTACTTGCTTGACAAAAACTATGGCTACACCTTC; CDR3aa: CASSYLLDKNYGYTF
d_gene: TRBD1; v_gene: TRBV9; j_gene: TRBJ2-5; abundance: .; CDR3nt: TGTGCCAGCAGCGTAGGAGGGACAGGGGGCTTAGAGACCCAGTACTTC; CDR3aa: CASSVGGTGGLETQYF
d_gene: TRBD1; v_gene: TRBV30; j_gene: TRBJ2-1; abundance: .; CDR3nt: TGTGCCTGGGGGGACAGGGCTGGGCACCAGTTCTTC; CDR3aa: CAWGDRAGHQFF
d_gene: .; v_gene: TRBV2; j_gene: TRBJ2-7; abundance: .; CDR3nt: TGTGCCAGCACTACCGGGACACAAGGTGGTCCGCAGTACTTC; CDR3aa: CASTTGTQGGPQYF
d_gene: .; v_gene: TRBV28; j_gene: TRBJ2-1; abundance: .; CDR3nt: TGTGCCAGCAGTTTAGTTGGGGGGAATTTTGAGAATGAGCAGTTCTTC; CDR3aa: CASSLVGGNFENEQFF
d_gene: .; v_gene: TRBV3-1/TRBV3-2; j_gene: TRBJ1-2; abundance: .; CDR3nt: TGTGCCAGCAGCCAAGAGAGGACAGCCGGTGGCTACACCTTC; CDR3aa: CASSQERTAGGYTF
d_gene: .; v_gene: TRBV29-1; j_gene: TRBJ2-7; abundance: .; CDR3nt: TGCAGCGTTGCCCGTTCCAGCTCCTACGAGCAGTACTTC; CDR3aa: CSVARSSSYEQYF
d_gene: TRBD1; v_gene: TRBV7-3; j_gene: TRBJ2-1; abundance: .; CDR3nt: TGTGCCAGCAGCTTAAACCCTTCATGGACAGGGGGGCGGGAGATCCGCTACAATGAGCAGTTCTTC; CDR3aa: CASSLNPSWTGGREIRYNEQFF
d_gene: TRBD1; v_gene: TRBV12-3/TRBV12-4; j_gene: TRBJ1-2; abundance: .; CDR3nt: TGTGCCAGCAGTCCTGGGACAGGGGGCTACACCTTC; CDR3aa: CASSPGTGGYTF
d_gene: TRBD1; v_gene: TRBV2; j_gene: TRBJ2-7; abundance: once; CDR3nt: TGTGCCAGCAGCGGGACAGGGTTCTACGAGCAATACTTC; CDR3aa: CASSGTGFYEQYF
d_gene: .; v_gene: TRBV6-1; j_gene: TRBJ1-5; abundance: .; CDR3nt: TGTGCCAGCAGTGAAATCTCCCGGAGTGGTCAGCCCCAGCATTTT; CDR3aa: CASSEISRSGQPQHF
d_gene: TRBD1; v_gene: TRBV29-1; j_gene: TRBJ2-7; abundance: .; CDR3nt: TGCAGCGTTGGGGACAGGGTCTACGAGCAGTACTTC; CDR3aa: CSVGDRVYEQYF
d_gene: TRBD2; v_gene: TRBV19; j_gene: TRBJ2-3; abundance: .; CDR3nt: TGTGCCAGTAGTAGGACTAGCGTTAACCCAGATACGCAGTATTTT; CDR3aa: CASSRTSVNPDTQYF
d_gene: .; v_gene: TRBV5-4; j_gene: TRBJ2-7; abundance: .; CDR3nt: TGTGCCAGCAGCCCCACGGAGGGGAACGAGCAGTACTTC; CDR3aa: CASSPTEGNEQYF
d_gene: .; v_gene: TRBV5-6; j_gene: TRBJ1-1; abundance: .; CDR3nt: TGCGGGTCTTCACAGGGAAACACTGAAGCTTTCTTT; CDR3aa: CGSSQGNTEAFF
d_gene: TRBD2; v_gene: TRBV5-1; j_gene: TRBJ2-1; abundance: .; CDR3nt: TGCGCCAGCAGCTTGGGACTAGCGGGAGTCGATGGCAATGAGCAGTTCTTC; CDR3aa: CASSLGLAGVDGNEQFF
d_gene: .; v_gene: TRBV12-5; j_gene: TRBJ2-7; abundance: .; CDR3nt: TGTGCTAGTGGTTTGGTACTGTACGAGCAGTACTTC; CDR3aa: CASGLVLYEQYF
d_gene: TRBD1; v_gene: TRBV27; j_gene: TRBJ1-4; abundance: .; CDR3nt: TGTGCCAGCAGTGGAACAGGGGGCGGGAGAAATGAAAAACTGTTTTTT; CDR3aa: CASSGTGGGRNEKLFF
d_gene: TRBD1; v_gene: TRBV30; j_gene: TRBJ1-6; abundance: once; CDR3nt: TGTGCCTGGAAGCAGGGGGTTAATTCACCCCTCCACTTT; CDR3aa: CAWKQGVNSPLHF
d_gene: .; v_gene: TRBV10-1; j_gene: TRBJ2-6; abundance: once; CDR3nt: TGCGCCAGCAGCCGGGAGACTGGGGCCAACGTCCTGACTTTC; CDR3aa: CASSRETGANVLTF
d_gene: TRBD1; v_gene: TRBV24-1; j_gene: TRBJ2-5; abundance: .; CDR3nt: TGTGCCACCAGTGACCCGAACGCTGACAGGGCCCAAGAGACCCAGTACTTC; CDR3aa: CATSDPNADRAQETQYF
d_gene: .; v_gene: TRBV12-3/TRBV12-4; j_gene: TRBJ1-5; abundance: .; CDR3nt: TGTGCCAGCAGTCTTGATCAGCCCCAGCATTTT; CDR3aa: CASSLDQPQHF
d_gene: .; v_gene: TRBV6-5; j_gene: TRBJ2-3; abundance: .; CDR3nt: TGTGCCAGCAGTTACCGGCGGAGCCTCACAGATACGCAGTATTTT; CDR3aa: CASSYRRSLTDTQYF
d_gene: TRBD1; v_gene: TRBV18; j_gene: TRBJ1-6; abundance: few; CDR3nt: TGTGCCAGCTCACCAGGACAGGGTTATTCACCCCTCCACTTT; CDR3aa: CASSPGQGYSPLHF
d_gene: .; v_gene: TRBV11-1; j_gene: TRBJ2-1; abundance: few; CDR3nt: TGTGCCAGCAGCCCTGGCCCAGGGTTCTACAATGAGCAGTTCTTC; CDR3aa: CASSPGPGFYNEQFF
d_gene: TRBD2; v_gene: TRBV5-1; j_gene: TRBJ2-1; abundance: .; CDR3nt: TGCGCCAGCAGCTCTACAACTAGCGGGAGGGCCATGAATGAGCAGTTCTTC; CDR3aa: CASSSTTSGRAMNEQFF
d_gene: TRBD1; v_gene: TRBV7-2; j_gene: TRBJ1-1; abundance: .; CDR3nt: TGTGCCAGCAGGAAATACAGGGGAGAGGGGAACACTGAAGCTTTCTTT; CDR3aa: CASRKYRGEGNTEAFF
d_gene: .; v_gene: TRBV5-6; j_gene: TRBJ2-1; abundance: once; CDR3nt: TGTGCCAGCAGCTTACTCGGAGCGGGCCGAACCTACAATGAGCAGTTCTTC; CDR3aa: CASSLLGAGRTYNEQFF
d_gene: TRBD2; v_gene: TRBV7-3; j_gene: TRBJ2-7; abundance: once; CDR3nt: TGTGCCAGCAGCTTAAAGGGGACTAGCGTGTACGAGCAGTACTTC; CDR3aa: CASSLKGTSVYEQYF
d_gene: .; v_gene: TRBV6-5; j_gene: TRBJ1-3; abundance: .; CDR3nt: TGTGCCAGCTCGCTCCAAGAGAGGGGAAACACCATATATTTT; CDR3aa: CASSLQERGNTIYF
d_gene: .; v_gene: TRBV11-3; j_gene: TRBJ2-2; abundance: once; CDR3nt: TGTGCCAGCAGCCCCACGGGGACAACCGGGGAGCTGTTTTTT; CDR3aa: CASSPTGTTGELFF
d_gene: TRBD1; v_gene: TRBV18; j_gene: TRBJ2-1; abundance: .; CDR3nt: TGTGCCAGCTCACCAGGAGGGACAGGTACCTCCTACAATGAGCAGTTCTTC; CDR3aa: CASSPGGTGTSYNEQFF
d_gene: TRBD1; v_gene: TRBV12-3/TRBV12-4; j_gene: TRBJ1-1; abundance: once; CDR3nt: TGTGCCAGCAGTCGACAGGGGCCCACTGAAGCTTTCTTT; CDR3aa: CASSRQGPTEAFF
d_gene: .; v_gene: TRBV11-3; j_gene: TRBJ1-5; abundance: .; CDR3nt: TGTGCCAGCACCTTGACCCAGGGGTCCAATCAGCCCCAGCATTTT; CDR3aa: CASTLTQGSNQPQHF
d_gene: .; v_gene: TRBV9; j_gene: TRBJ1-1; abundance: once; CDR3nt: TGTGCCAGCAGCGTGGATAGGGGTGGTCCTGAAGCTTTCTTT; CDR3aa: CASSVDRGGPEAFF
d_gene: TRBD2; v_gene: TRBV5-1; j_gene: TRBJ2-3; abundance: .; CDR3nt: TGCGCCAGCAGCTTGCCGCTAGCGGGCATCACAGATACGCAGTATTTT; CDR3aa: CASSLPLAGITDTQYF
d_gene: .; v_gene: TRBV12-3/TRBV12-4; j_gene: TRBJ1-1; abundance: .; CDR3nt: TGTGCCAGCAGTTTACGGACCAGGGCTGAAGCTTTCTTT; CDR3aa: CASSLRTRAEAFF
d_gene: .; v_gene: TRBV7-2; j_gene: TRBJ2-1; abundance: once; CDR3nt: TGTGCCAGCAGCTCAAACGCGGGGGCATATGAGCAGTTCTTC; CDR3aa: CASSSNAGAYEQFF
d_gene: .; v_gene: TRBV6-5; j_gene: TRBJ1-1; abundance: once; CDR3nt: TGTGCCTTAGGGGGGGGGCCCGCGAACACTGAAGCTTTCTTT; CDR3aa: CALGGGPANTEAFF
d_gene: TRBD2; v_gene: TRBV9; j_gene: TRBJ2-3; abundance: once; CDR3nt: TGTGCCAGCAGCGCTGCTTGGAGCGGGGCCTTCACAGATACGCAGTATTTT; CDR3aa: CASSAAWSGAFTDTQYF
d_gene: .; v_gene: TRBV7-2; j_gene: TRBJ2-7; abundance: few; CDR3nt: TGTGCCAGCAGCTTAGGGCAGGGTTACTCCTACGAGCAGTACTTC; CDR3aa: CASSLGQGYSYEQYF
d_gene: .; v_gene: TRBV19; j_gene: TRBJ1-2; abundance: .; CDR3nt: TGTGCCACCTGTTCCGCCAGTCTCTATGGCTACACCTTC; CDR3aa: CATCSASLYGYTF
d_gene: TRBD1; v_gene: TRBV7-2; j_gene: TRBJ1-2; abundance: .; CDR3nt: TGTGCCAGCAGCTTAGGGGCAGGGGGCTCGATTTACTATGGCTACACCTTC; CDR3aa: CASSLGAGGSIYYGYTF
d_gene: .; v_gene: TRBV2; j_gene: TRBJ1-6; abundance: .; CDR3nt: TGTGCCAGCAGCTGGGACATTTCTGCGGGTTCACCCCTCCACTTT; CDR3aa: CASSWDISAGSPLHF
d_gene: .; v_gene: TRBV19; j_gene: TRBJ1-3; abundance: .; CDR3nt: TGTGCCAGTAGGCCTCCGGGGAAAATTGGAAACACCATATATTTT; CDR3aa: CASRPPGKIGNTIYF
d_gene: TRBD2; v_gene: TRBV24-1; j_gene: TRBJ2-3; abundance: .; CDR3nt: TGTGCCACCAGTGATTCTGTATGGGGGGCCGGGACTAGCGGGATACCATACACAGATACGCAGTATTTT; CDR3aa: CATSDSVWGAGTSGIPYTDTQYF
d_gene: TRBD2; v_gene: TRBV5-1; j_gene: TRBJ2-7; abundance: .; CDR3nt: TGCGCCAGCAGCTTTCCAAGGACTAGCGGGAGCGGGGAGCAGTACTTC; CDR3aa: CASSFPRTSGSGEQYF
d_gene: .; v_gene: TRBV12-3/TRBV12-4; j_gene: TRBJ2-7; abundance: .; CDR3nt: TGTGCCAGCAGTTTCGGGATTGGATACGAGCAGTACTTC; CDR3aa: CASSFGIGYEQYF
d_gene: TRBD2; v_gene: TRBV9; j_gene: TRBJ2-1; abundance: few; CDR3nt: TGTGCCAGCAGCTACGTAGACGGGACTAGCGGGAACAATGAGCAGTTCTTC; CDR3aa: CASSYVDGTSGNNEQFF